Listed here are 15 T cell receptor beta chains from one sample, sequenced in a study of early T cells in non-severe SARS-CoV-2 infection. TCRdb analysed the 5' RACE reads with MiXCR anew, one entry per CDR3 protein. This repertoire shows some 120,000 distinct CDR3 sequences, approximately 15% found once; its top ten account for roughly a fifth. Material: whole blood. These receptors were taken from an adult who was a healthcare worker with PCR-confirmed SARS-CoV-2 infection or an uninfected control (not recorded which).

The CDR3 DNA reads TGTGCCAGCAGTACCCCGACAGTTGTAAACACTGAAGCTTTCTTT. It encodes CASSTPTVVNTEAFF. V is TRBV12-3 or TRBV12-4 and J is TRBJ1-1; possible D gene TRBD1, 5 bases. Trimming took off 5 bases at V and 2 bases at J, with 15 bases between the two ends. CDR3 length: 15 residues.

The chain couples TRBV7-7 to TRBJ1-1; tentatively, D is TRBD1 (5 bases). This CDR3 comprises 18 residues. The V gene's germline CDR1 is SSHAT and CDR2 FNYEAQ (reference sequence). V was cut by 2 bases and J by 7 bases, with 26 bases left in between. The CDR3 coding sequence is TGTGCCAGCAGCTTACGGTCTCGGGGCCCTGGGAACGGAGGTGAAGCTTTCTTT. This codes for CASSLRSRGPGNGGEAFF.

This clonotype was counted a few times. The chain employs TRBV18 and TRBJ2-7; 7 nucleotides match TRBD1. Germline assignment: CDR1 KGHSH and CDR2 LQKENI. The CDR3 covers 16 residues. With 0 bases clipped from V and 2 bases from J, the junction kept 7 bases outside the gene matches. In DNA, the CDR3 is TGTGCCAGCTCACCACCCGTAGTGGGACAGACCTACGAGCAGTACTTC. The encoded protein is CASSPPVVGQTYEQYF.

This clonotype has just a few counts. The chain recombines TRBV7-3 with TRBJ1-1; D gene unclear. Germline CDR1 reads SGHTA; CDR2 reads FQGTGA. V shed 5 bases and J shed 5 bases, with 18 bases lying between them. CDR3 length equals 15 residues. As DNA, the CDR3 is TGTGCCAGCAGCCCCGGCGGCGGGGTGGGGACTGAAGCTTTCTTT. Translation: CASSPGGGVGTEAFF.

This clonotype came up a few times. J is TRBJ1-4 and V is TRBV7-9, with D perhaps matching TRBD1 (5 bases). CDR3 length: 16 residues. Germline V gives CDR1 SEHNR, CDR2 FQNEAQ (reference sequence). V shed 4 bases and J shed 0 bases, with 12 bases lying between them. The CDR3 protein is CASSSTRTTTNEKLFF. DNA for the CDR3: TGTGCCAGCAGCTCGACTCGGACAACAACTAATGAAAAACTGTTTTTT.

J is TRBJ2-1 and V is TRBV7-2; TRBD2 matches at 7 bases. The CDR3 contains 14 residues. The trim removed 5 bases at V and 2 bases at J, leaving 3 bases unmatched. Germline values: CDR1 SGHTA, CDR2 FQGNSA. This chain's CDR3 is CASSPRGAYNEQFF. The CDR3 DNA follows: TGTGCCAGCAGCCCCCGGGGGGCCTACAATGAGCAGTTCTTC.

This clonotype was seen a handful of times. The CDR3 region has the DNA TGTGCCAGCAGCCCTGGACAGTTCCAGCCCCAGCATTTT. This encodes CASSPGQFQPQHF. The chain links TRBV7-9 to TRBJ1-5; possibly TRBD1 for D (6 bases). The CDR3 covers 13 residues. Trimming cost V 5 bases and J 7 bases, with 12 bases left between them. CDR1 SEHNR and CDR2 FQNEAQ come from the germline V gene (reference sequence).

Ten or more counts support this clonotype. The chain recombines TRBV12-3 or TRBV12-4 with TRBJ2-2; D remains ambiguous. V shed 2 bases and J shed 5 bases, with 9 bases lying between them. This CDR3 comprises 14 residues. CDR3 sequence: CASSLTDPTGELFF. The CDR3 DNA reads as TGTGCCAGCAGTTTAACGGACCCTACCGGGGAGCTGTTTTTT.

This clonotype was detected a few times. The chain recombines TRBV30 with TRBJ2-3, with 11 bases aligning to TRBD2. The germline V gene encodes CDR1 GTSNPN and CDR2 SVGIG (reference sequence). With V trimmed by 3 bases and J by 2 bases, 4 bases remained unmatched. The CDR3 runs to 15 residues. The CDR3, as DNA: TGTGCCTGGAGCCAACTAGCGGGGGACACAGATACGCAGTATTTT. Amino acid sequence: CAWSQLAGDTDTQYF. Combining the CDR3 with reference TRBV30 and TRBJ2-3 gives the whole variable domain SQTIHQWPATLVQPVGSPLSLECTVEGTSNPNLYWYRQAAGRGLQLLFYSVGIGQISSEVPQNLSASRPQDRQFILSSKKLLLSDSGFYLCAWSQLAGDTDTQYFGPGTRLTVL.

There are a few counts of this clonotype. The chain recombines TRBV6-1 with TRBJ1-1; 11 bases map to TRBD1. Germline CDR1 reads MNHNS; CDR2 reads SASEGT. The CDR3 is made up of 13 amino acids. Trimming took 9 bases from V and 3 from J; bases not matched to a gene: 3. This CDR3 reads CASLDRGHTEAFF. The CDR3 region has the DNA TGTGCCAGTCTGGACAGGGGGCACACTGAAGCTTTCTTT.

Remarks on this clonotype: Since a much larger clone is just one base distant, this may be a read error. This rearrangement joins TRBV10-3 to TRBJ2-3, with D unclear. Germline CDR1 and CDR2: ENHRY and SYGVKD. The CDR3 length is 12 residues. The V and J ends lost 7 bases and 2 bases respectively, with 7 bases between them. Here the CDR3 DNA reads TGTGCCATCATCCAGATCACAGATACGCAGTATTTT. Translation: CAIIQITDTQYF.

This clonotype has just a few counts. The junction differs from germline at one of its ends, possibly a read error. J is TRBJ1-1 and V is TRBV20-1; D not certain. CDR1 DFQATT and CDR2 SNEGSKA come from the germline V gene (reference sequence). This CDR3 has 12 residues. The CDR3 DNA reads TGCAGTGCTGGAGAAGTTGGGACTGAAGCTTTCTTT. Amino acids: CSAGEVGTEAFF.

The chain joins TRBV20-1 to TRBJ1-2; no definite D call. Deletions cut 6 bases from V and 5 bases from J, with 13 bases between. This CDR3 is 12 amino acids long. Germline V gene sequence: CDR1 DFQATT, CDR2 SNEGSKA (reference sequence). CDR3 nucleotide sequence: TGCAGTGCCATCGACGCTCAATATGGCTACACCTTC. Protein: CSAIDAQYGYTF.

This clonotype has ten or more counts. The chain links TRBV11-2 to TRBJ2-4, with a weak D call TRBD2 (6 bases). V shed 3 bases and J shed 16 bases, with 28 bases lying between them. Germline V gene data show CDR1 as SGHAT and CDR2 as FQNNGV. This CDR3 comprises 16 residues. DNA of the CDR3: TGTGCCAGCAGCTTGTCCGGGACCCAACTAGCTTGGGGATATTACTTC. This sequence encodes CASSLSGTQLAWGYYF.

This clonotype was detected ten times or more. The chain carries TRBV27 and TRBJ1-1, with D hard to call. The CDR3 sequence is 11 residues long. Between the trimmed V and J ends, which lost 3 bases and 4 bases, there was a span of 3 bases. CDR1 MNHEY and CDR2 SMNVEV come from the germline V gene (reference sequence). The chain's CDR3 is CASSFGTEAFF. CDR3 sequence (DNA): TGTGCCAGCAGTTTTGGCACTGAAGCTTTCTTT.